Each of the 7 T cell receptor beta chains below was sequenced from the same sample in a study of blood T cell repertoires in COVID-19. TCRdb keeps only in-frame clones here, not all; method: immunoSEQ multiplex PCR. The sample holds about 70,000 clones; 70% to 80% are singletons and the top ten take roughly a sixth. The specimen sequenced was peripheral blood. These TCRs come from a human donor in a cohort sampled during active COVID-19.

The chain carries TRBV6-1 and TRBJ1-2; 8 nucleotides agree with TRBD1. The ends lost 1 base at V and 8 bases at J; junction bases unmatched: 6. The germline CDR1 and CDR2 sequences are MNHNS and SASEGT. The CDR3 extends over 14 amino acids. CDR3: CASSEEDRVGGYTF. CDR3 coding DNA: TGTGCCAGCAGTGAAGAGGACAGGGTCGGCGGCTACACCTTC.

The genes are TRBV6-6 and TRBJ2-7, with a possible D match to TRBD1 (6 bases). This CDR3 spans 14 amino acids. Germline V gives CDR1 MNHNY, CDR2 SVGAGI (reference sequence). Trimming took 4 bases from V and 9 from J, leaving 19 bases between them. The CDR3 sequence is CASSWQTGGSGQYF. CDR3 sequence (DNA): TGTGCCAGCAGTTGGCAGACAGGCGGATCGGGGCAGTACTTC.

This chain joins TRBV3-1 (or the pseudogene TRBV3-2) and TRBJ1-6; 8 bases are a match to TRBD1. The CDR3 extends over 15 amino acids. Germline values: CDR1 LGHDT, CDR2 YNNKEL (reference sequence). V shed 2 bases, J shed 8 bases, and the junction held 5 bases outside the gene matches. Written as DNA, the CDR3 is TGTGCCAGCAGCCAATCCGACAGGGGTGATTCACCCCTCCACTTT. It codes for CASSQSDRGDSPLHF.

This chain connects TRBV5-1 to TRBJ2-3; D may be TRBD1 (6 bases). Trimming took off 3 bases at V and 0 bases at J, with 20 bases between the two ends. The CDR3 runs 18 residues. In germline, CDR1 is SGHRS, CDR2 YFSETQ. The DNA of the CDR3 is TGCGCCAGCAGCTCGACGGGACAACCGCAGGCTAGCACAGATACGCAGTATTTT. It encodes CASSSTGQPQASTDTQYF.

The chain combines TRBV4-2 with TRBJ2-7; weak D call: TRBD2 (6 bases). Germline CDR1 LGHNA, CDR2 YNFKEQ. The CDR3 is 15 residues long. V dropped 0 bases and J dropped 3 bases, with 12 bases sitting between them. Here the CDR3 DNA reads TGTGCCAGCAGCCAAGAGGGAGGAGAGTACTACGAGCAGTACTTC. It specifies CASSQEGGEYYEQYF.

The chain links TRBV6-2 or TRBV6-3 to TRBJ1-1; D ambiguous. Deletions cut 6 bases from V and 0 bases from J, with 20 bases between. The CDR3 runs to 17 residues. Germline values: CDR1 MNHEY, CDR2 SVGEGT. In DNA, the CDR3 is TGTGCCAGCAGCCCCCTTTTGGGGAGAGTTTTGAACACTGAAGCTTTCTTT. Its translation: CASSPLLGRVLNTEAFF.

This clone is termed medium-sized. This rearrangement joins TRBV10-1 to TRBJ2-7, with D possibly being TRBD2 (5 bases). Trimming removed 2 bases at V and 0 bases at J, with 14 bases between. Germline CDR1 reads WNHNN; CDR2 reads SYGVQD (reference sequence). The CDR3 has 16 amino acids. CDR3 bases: TGCGCCAGCAGTGAGCCACCGTTAGGACTCTCCTACGAGCAGTACTTC. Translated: CASSEPPLGLSYEQYF.